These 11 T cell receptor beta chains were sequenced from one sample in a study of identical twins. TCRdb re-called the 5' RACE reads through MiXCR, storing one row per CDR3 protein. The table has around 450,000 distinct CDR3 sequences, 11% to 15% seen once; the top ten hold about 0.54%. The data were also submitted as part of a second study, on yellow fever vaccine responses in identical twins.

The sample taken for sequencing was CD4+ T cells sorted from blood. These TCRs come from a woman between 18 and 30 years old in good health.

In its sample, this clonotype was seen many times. The chain's CDR3 is CASSHGLAGRMETQYF. For the CDR3, the DNA is TGTGCCAGCAGTCATGGACTAGCGGGGAGAATGGAGACCCAGTACTTC. The genes are TRBV12-3 or TRBV12-4 and TRBJ2-5, with 12 bases matching TRBD2. The CDR3 is 16 residues long. V lost 5 bases to trimming and J lost 5 bases; unmatched junction nucleotides: 9.

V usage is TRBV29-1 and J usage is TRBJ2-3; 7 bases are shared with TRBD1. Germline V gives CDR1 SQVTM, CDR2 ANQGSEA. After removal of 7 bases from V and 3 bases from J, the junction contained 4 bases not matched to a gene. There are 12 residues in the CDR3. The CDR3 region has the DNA TGCAGCGATGACAGGGTAACAGATACGCAGTATTTT. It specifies CSDDRVTDTQYF.

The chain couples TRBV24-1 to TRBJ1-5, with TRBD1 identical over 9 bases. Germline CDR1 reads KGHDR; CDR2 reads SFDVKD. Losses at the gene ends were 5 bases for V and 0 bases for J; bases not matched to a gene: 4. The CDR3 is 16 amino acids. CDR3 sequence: CATSAGTGTSNQPQHF. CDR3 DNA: TGTGCCACCAGTGCGGGGACAGGGACTAGCAATCAGCCCCAGCATTTT.

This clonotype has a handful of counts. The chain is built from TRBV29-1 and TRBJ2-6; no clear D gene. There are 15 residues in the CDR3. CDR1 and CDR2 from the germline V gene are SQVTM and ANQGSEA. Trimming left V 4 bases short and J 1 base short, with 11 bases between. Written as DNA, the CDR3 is TGCAGCGTTGCTTTCGATCGATCTGGGGCCAACGTCCTGACTTTC. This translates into CSVAFDRSGANVLTF.

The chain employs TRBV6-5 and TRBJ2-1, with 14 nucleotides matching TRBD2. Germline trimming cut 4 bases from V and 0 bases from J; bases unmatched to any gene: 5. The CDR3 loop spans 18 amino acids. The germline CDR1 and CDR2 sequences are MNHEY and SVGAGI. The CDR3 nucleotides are TGTGCCAGCAGTTCGCGACTAGCGGGAGGGAGCTCCTACAATGAGCAGTTCTTC. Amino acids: CASSSRLAGGSSYNEQFF.

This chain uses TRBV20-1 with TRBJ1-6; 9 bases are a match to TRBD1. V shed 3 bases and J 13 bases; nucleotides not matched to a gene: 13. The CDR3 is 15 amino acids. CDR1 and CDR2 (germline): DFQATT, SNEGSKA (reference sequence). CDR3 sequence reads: CSAREPGTGISPLHF. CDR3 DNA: TGCAGTGCTAGGGAGCCAGGGACAGGGATATCCCCCCTCCACTTT.

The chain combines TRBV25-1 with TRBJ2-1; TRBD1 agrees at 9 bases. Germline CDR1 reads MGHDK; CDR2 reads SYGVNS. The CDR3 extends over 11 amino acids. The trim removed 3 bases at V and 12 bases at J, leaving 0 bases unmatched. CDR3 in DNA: TGTGCCAGCAGTGAGGACAGGGGGCAGTTCTTC. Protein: CASSEDRGQFF.

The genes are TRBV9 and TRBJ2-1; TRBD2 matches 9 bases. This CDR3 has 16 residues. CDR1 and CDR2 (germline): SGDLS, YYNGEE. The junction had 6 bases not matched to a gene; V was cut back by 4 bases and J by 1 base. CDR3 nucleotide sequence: TGTGCCAGCAGCCCCGGGGGACTAGCTTCCTACAATGAGCAGTTCTTC. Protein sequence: CASSPGGLASYNEQFF.

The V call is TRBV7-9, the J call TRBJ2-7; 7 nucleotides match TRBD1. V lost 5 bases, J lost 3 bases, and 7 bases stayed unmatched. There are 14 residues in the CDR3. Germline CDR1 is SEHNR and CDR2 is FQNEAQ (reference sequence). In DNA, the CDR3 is TGTGCCAGCAGCCAGGGGGACCCAGTCTACGAGCAGTACTTC. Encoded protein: CASSQGDPVYEQYF. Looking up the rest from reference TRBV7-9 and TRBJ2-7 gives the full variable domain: DTGVSQNPRHKITKRGQNVTFRCDPISEHNRLYWYRQTLGQGPEFLTYFQNEAQLEKSRLLSDRFSAERPKGSFSTLEIQRTEQGDSAMYLCASSQGDPVYEQYFGPGTRLTVT.

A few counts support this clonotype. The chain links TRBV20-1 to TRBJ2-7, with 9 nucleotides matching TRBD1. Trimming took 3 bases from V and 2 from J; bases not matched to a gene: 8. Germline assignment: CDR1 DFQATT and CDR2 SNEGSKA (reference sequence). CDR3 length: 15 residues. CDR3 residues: CSARGPGQGPYEQYF. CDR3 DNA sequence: TGCAGTGCTAGGGGGCCGGGACAGGGCCCCTACGAGCAGTACTTC.

DNA for the CDR3: TGCAGCGTTGCCAGGGGGCGAGGGGACACGCAGTATTTT. Its translation is CSVARGRGDTQYF. The rearrangement uses TRBV29-1 and TRBJ2-3; 8 nucleotides align to TRBD1. This CDR3 has 13 amino acids. Germline CDR1 and CDR2: SQVTM and ANQGSEA. J was trimmed by 9 bases and V by 4 bases; bases with no gene match: 9.